The 2 T cell receptor beta chains given below trace back to one sample, sequenced in a study of blood T cell repertoires in COVID-19. Sequenced by immunoSEQ multiplex PCR; TCRdb stores in-frame clones only, minus some. The data contain 75,000 to 95,000 clones, about 85% of them singletons. The sample taken for sequencing was peripheral blood. The receptor source for this set is a man aged 50 to 60 with acute or convalescent COVID-19.

The chain recombines TRBV6-5 with TRBJ2-1; 10 bases line up with TRBD2. The V and J ends lost 6 bases and 6 bases, in that order; junction bases with no gene match: 8. Germline loops: CDR1 MNHEY, CDR2 SVGAGI. This CDR3 has 15 residues. The CDR3: CASSNLAGDPNEQFF. The CDR3 DNA sequence: TGTGCCAGCAGCAACCTAGCGGGAGACCCCAATGAGCAGTTCTTC.

This chain links TRBV5-1 with TRBJ2-5; tentative D call: TRBD2 (5 bases). The CDR3 spans 16 residues. The V end lost 0 bases, the J end lost 1 base, and 13 bases lay between the germline ends. Germline V gene sequence: CDR1 SGHRS, CDR2 YFSETQ. This chain's CDR3 is CASSLALDTGQETQYF. The CDR3 nucleotides are TGCGCCAGCAGCTTGGCACTAGATACCGGCCAAGAGACCCAGTACTTC.